This entry lists 28 T cell receptor beta chains sequenced from one sample in a study of blood T cell repertoires in COVID-19. Here immunoSEQ multiplex PCR was the method, and the copy in TCRdb shows in-frame clones only, minus some. The sample shows about 380,000 clones, 70% to 90% of them seen only once. The sequenced material came from PBMCs or T cells enriched from blood (not recorded which). Every receptor here comes from a man under 40 who had recovered from COVID-19.

The rearrangement links TRBV19 to TRBJ1-4; weak D call: TRBD1 (6 bases). Trimming stripped 7 bases from V and 0 bases from J, with 12 bases between. Germline V gene data show CDR1 as LNHDA and CDR2 as SQIVND (reference sequence). The CDR3 contains 15 residues. The CDR3 here is CASNTGRATNEKLFF. The CDR3 nucleotides read TGTGCCAGTAACACAGGGCGAGCAACTAATGAAAAACTGTTTTTT.

The rearrangement links TRBV18 to TRBJ1-1, with D perhaps matching TRBD1 (6 bases). Germline assignment: CDR1 KGHSH and CDR2 LQKENI. The V gene lost 3 bases and the J gene lost 2 bases, with 13 bases spanning the gap. The CDR3 totals 15 residues. CDR3 residues: CASSPRQVRNTEAFF. CDR3 coding DNA: TGTGCCAGCTCACCTAGACAGGTACGAAACACTGAAGCTTTCTTT.

V and J are TRBV15 and TRBJ2-7; TRBD2 is a possible D gene (5 bases). Germline V gene sequence: CDR1 LNHNV, CDR2 YYDKDF (reference sequence). There are 15 residues in the CDR3. Trimming took 0 bases from V and 4 from J, leaving 13 bases between them. As DNA, the CDR3 is TGTGCCACCAGCAGAGAGAGAGGGCAGATGTACGAGCAGTACTTC. Encoded protein: CATSRERGQMYEQYF.

The V and J genes are TRBV3-1 (or the pseudogene TRBV3-2) and TRBJ1-2, with 7 positions matching TRBD1. The germline V gene encodes CDR1 LGHDT and CDR2 YNNKEL (reference sequence). This CDR3 has 15 amino acids. The V segment lost 3 bases and the J segment 5 bases; nucleotides outside the gene matches: 9. The CDR3 is CASSQRQGGSYGYTF. The CDR3 nucleotides are TGTGCCAGCAGCCAGCGACAGGGTGGGAGTTATGGCTACACCTTC.

Concerning this clone: The same CDR3 arises from other DNA sequences in this sample as well. The chain employs TRBV5-1 and TRBJ1-1; 10 bases are a match to TRBD1. The CDR3 covers 14 residues. Looked up from germline, CDR1 is SGHRS and CDR2 is YFSETQ. The V segment lost 0 bases and the J segment 5 bases; nucleotides outside the gene matches: 1. CDR3 sequence: CASSLGQGATEAFF. The CDR3 DNA sequence: TGCGCCAGCAGCTTGGGACAGGGGGCTACTGAAGCTTTCTTT.

The chain joins TRBV7-6 to TRBJ2-7, with 11 positions matching TRBD1. The CDR3 has 17 amino acids. Germline-derived CDR1 and CDR2 are SGHVS and FNYEAQ. Trimming took 1 base from V and 2 from J; bases not matched to a gene: 7. Here the CDR3 reads CASSLGTGGLGTYEQYF. In DNA form, the CDR3 reads TGTGCCAGCAGCTTAGGGACAGGGGGCCTGGGGACCTACGAGCAGTACTTC. The variable domain in full, with the rest retrieved from reference TRBV7-6 and TRBJ2-7, is GAGVSQSPRYKVTKRGQDVALRCDPISGHVSLYWYRQALGQGPEFLTYFNYEAQQDKSGLPNDRFSAERPEGSISTLTIQRTEQRDSAMYRCASSLGTGGLGTYEQYFGPGTRLTVT.

The chain joins TRBV4-2 to TRBJ2-5; D gene ambiguous. V was shortened by 0 bases and J by 2 bases, with 10 bases between the two germline ends. Germline CDR1 is LGHNA and CDR2 is YNFKEQ. The CDR3 has 15 residues. In nucleotides, the CDR3 is TGTGCCAGCAGCCAAGAAGTTCGGTTACAAGAGACCCAGTACTTC. This codes for CASSQEVRLQETQYF.

This chain links TRBV28 with TRBJ2-5; D may be TRBD2 (6 bases). CDR1 and CDR2 from the germline V gene are MDHEN and SYDVKM. V dropped 5 bases and J dropped 1 base, with 11 bases sitting between them. The CDR3 is 14 residues long. CDR3 in amino acids: CASSPRDFQETQYF. The CDR3 DNA is TGTGCCAGCAGTCCCCGGGACTTCCAAGAGACCCAGTACTTC. Variable domain in full (rest from reference TRBV28 and TRBJ2-5): DVKVTQSSRYLVKRTGEKVFLECVQDMDHENMFWYRQDPGLGLRLIYFSYDVKMKEKGDIPEGYSVSREKKERFSLILESASTNQTSMYLCASSPRDFQETQYFGPGTRLLVL.

The chain employs TRBV19 and TRBJ1-1; D unclear. From germline, CDR1 is LNHDA and CDR2 SQIVND (reference sequence). CDR3 length: 13 amino acids. V was shortened by 3 bases and J by 5 bases, with 10 bases between the two germline ends. The CDR3 DNA follows: TGTGCCAGTAGTATCGCAGATATAACTGAAGCTTTCTTT. It encodes CASSIADITEAFF.

The chain couples TRBV18 to TRBJ1-4, with D unresolved. Germline CDR1 and CDR2: KGHSH and LQKENI. The CDR3 is 15 residues long. V lost 0 bases and J 5 bases, leaving 10 bases between the germline ends. The CDR3 loop is CASSPPGGKNEKLFF. The CDR3 region has the DNA TGTGCCAGCTCACCACCGGGCGGGAAAAATGAAAAACTGTTTTTT.

V and J are TRBV10-3 and TRBJ1-2; the D gene is possibly TRBD1 (6 bases). Trimming took off 0 bases at V and 5 bases at J, with 22 bases between the two ends. This CDR3 region has 18 residues. Germline V gene data show CDR1 as ENHRY and CDR2 as SYGVKD. CDR3 protein: CAISESGTLITRSYGYTF. CDR3 DNA: TGTGCCATCAGTGAGTCTGGGACACTTATTACGCGCTCTTATGGCTACACCTTC.

V is TRBV18 and J is TRBJ2-5; weak D call: TRBD1 (5 bases). Looked up from germline, CDR1 is KGHSH and CDR2 is LQKENI. This CDR3 has 16 amino acids. The germline V and J ends were trimmed by 0 bases and 2 bases, with 13 bases remaining between them. In DNA, the CDR3 is TGTGCCAGCTCACCACCTAACAGGACGATACAAGAGACCCAGTACTTC. Translating it yields CASSPPNRTIQETQYF.

J is TRBJ2-7 and V is TRBV12-3 or TRBV12-4; the D gene is possibly TRBD1 (7 bases). V lost 9 bases and J 5 bases, leaving 14 bases between the germline ends. The length of the CDR3 is 12 residues. CDR3 nucleotide sequence: TGTGCCAGTATAGGAGGGGGCGACGAGCAGTACTTC. Protein sequence: CASIGGGDEQYF.

The chain couples TRBV27 to TRBJ1-1; possibly TRBD1 for D (5 bases). The CDR3 has 14 amino acids. Germline-derived CDR1 and CDR2 are MNHEY and SMNVEV (reference sequence). V was pared by 6 bases and J by 0 bases, with 11 bases between. CDR3 nucleotide sequence: TGTGCCAGCAGCTATGGGGGGTTGAACACTGAAGCTTTCTTT. Its translation: CASSYGGLNTEAFF.

The chain is built from TRBV2 and TRBJ2-2, with a possible D match to TRBD2 (6 bases). Germline values: CDR1 SNHLY, CDR2 FYNNEI. The CDR3 consists of 13 residues. V was shortened by 8 bases and J by 3 bases, with 10 bases between the two germline ends. The DNA for the CDR3 is TGTGCCAGCGGGCGGGGCGACACCGGGGAGCTGTTTTTT. This codes for CASGRGDTGELFF. Complete variable domain (other parts from reference TRBV2 and TRBJ2-2): EPEVTQTPSHQVTQMGQEVILRCVPISNHLYFYWYRQILGQKVEFLVSFYNNEISEKSEIFDDQFSVERPDGSNFTLKIRSTKLEDSAMYFCASGRGDTGELFFGEGSRLTVL.

J is TRBJ1-5 and V is TRBV7-6; D is undetermined. This CDR3 has 12 amino acids. Germline loops: CDR1 SGHVS, CDR2 FNYEAQ. V lost 5 bases and J lost 6, with 8 bases in between. CDR3 nucleotides: TGTGCCAGCAGCCCCGCCGGTCAGCCCCAGCATTTT. It specifies CASSPAGQPQHF. Full variable domain (rest looked up from reference TRBV7-6 and TRBJ1-5): GAGVSQSPRYKVTKRGQDVALRCDPISGHVSLYWYRQALGQGPEFLTYFNYEAQQDKSGLPNDRFSAERPEGSISTLTIQRTEQRDSAMYRCASSPAGQPQHFGDGTRLSIL.

The chain has TRBV20-1 and TRBJ1-2; D is possibly TRBD1 (5 bases). The CDR3 has 14 residues. CDR1 DFQATT and CDR2 SNEGSKA come from the germline V gene (reference sequence). V gave up 3 bases and J gave up 2 bases, with 13 bases separating them. The CDR3 sequence: CSASKGSVNYGYTF. Here the CDR3 DNA reads TGCAGTGCTAGTAAGGGGTCGGTCAACTATGGCTACACCTTC.

J is TRBJ1-6 and V is TRBV4-1; D perhaps matches TRBD1 (6 bases). Germline loops: CDR1 MGHRA, CDR2 YSYEKL. V was cut by 5 bases and J by 7 bases, with 12 bases left in between. This CDR3 region has 14 residues. The CDR3 loop is CASSSGDGNSPLHF. The CDR3 bases are TGCGCCAGCAGCTCAGGGGATGGCAATTCACCCCTCCACTTT.

The genes are TRBV10-3 and TRBJ1-2; possible D gene TRBD1, 6 bases. Per the germline V gene, CDR1 is ENHRY and CDR2 is SYGVKD. Between the trimmed V and J ends, which lost 10 bases and 4 bases, there was a span of 19 bases. This CDR3 has 14 amino acids. CDR3 sequence (DNA): TGTGCCACCTCCCCCGAAGACAGGCCCTATGGCTACACCTTC. This codes for CATSPEDRPYGYTF.

The V call is TRBV4-1, the J call TRBJ2-6; 7 positions match TRBD2. This CDR3 comprises 18 residues. Germline values: CDR1 MGHRA, CDR2 YSYEKL. V lost 3 bases, J lost 0 bases, and 8 bases stayed unmatched. For the CDR3, the DNA is TGCGCCAGCAGCCATCAAGGGAGCGGGGTCTCTGGGGCCAACGTCCTGACTTTC. It encodes CASSHQGSGVSGANVLTF.

The genes are TRBV2 and TRBJ2-2; perhaps TRBD2 as D (6 bases). Germline CDR1 reads SNHLY; CDR2 reads FYNNEI. The V and J ends lost 7 bases and 3 bases respectively, with 18 bases between them. This CDR3 contains 16 residues. In DNA form, the CDR3 reads TGTGCCAGCACTGGCACGACTGGAGGGTACACCGGGGAGCTGTTTTTT. This encodes CASTGTTGGYTGELFF. The full variable domain, its missing parts supplied by reference TRBV2 and TRBJ2-2, is EPEVTQTPSHQVTQMGQEVILRCVPISNHLYFYWYRQILGQKVEFLVSFYNNEISEKSEIFDDQFSVERPDGSNFTLKIRSTKLEDSAMYFCASTGTTGGYTGELFFGEGSRLTVL.

The genes are TRBV7-9 and TRBJ1-2; possible D gene TRBD1, 6 bases. Deletions cut 4 bases from V and 8 bases from J, with 14 bases between. Per the germline V gene, CDR1 is SEHNR and CDR2 is FQNEAQ (reference sequence). This CDR3 region has 13 residues. The CDR3 nucleotides read TGTGCCAGCAGCTCAACAGGGCGAGGAGGCTACACCTTC. Its protein is CASSSTGRGGYTF.

CDR3 DNA sequence: TGTGCCAGCAGTGAACAGGGCGCCGCAACTAATGAAAAACTGTTTTTT. Protein: CASSEQGAATNEKLFF. The chain has TRBV6-1 and TRBJ1-4; D perhaps matches TRBD1 (5 bases). Deletions cut 2 bases from V and 0 bases from J, with 10 bases between. Germline V lookup: CDR1 MNHNS, CDR2 SASEGT. The CDR3 length is 16 residues.

The J gene is TRBJ2-7, the V gene TRBV30; TRBD1 matches 7 bases. J gave up 2 bases and V 3 bases, and 10 bases lay outside the gene matches. The CDR3 contains 15 residues. Germline CDR1 GTSNPN, CDR2 SVGIG (reference sequence). The CDR3 sequence is CAWRERDSQTYEQYF. The CDR3 coding sequence is TGTGCCTGGAGAGAACGGGACAGTCAGACCTACGAGCAGTACTTC.

Only one count was recorded for this clone. J is TRBJ1-2 and V is TRBV6-5; 9 bases map to TRBD1. The CDR3 is 13 amino acids. Germline lookup yields CDR1 MNHEY and CDR2 SVGAGI. Trimming removed 7 bases from V and 3 bases from J; junction bases left unmatched: 3. CDR3 bases: TGTGCCAGCATACAGGGGGCATACTATGGCTACACCTTC. Translating it yields CASIQGAYYGYTF.

This chain links TRBV10-3 with TRBJ1-1, with D possibly being TRBD1 (5 bases). This CDR3 has 13 amino acids. V lost 2 bases to trimming and J lost 1 base, with 5 bases between them. Germline V gene lookup returns CDR1 ENHRY and CDR2 SYGVKD. The CDR3 coding sequence is TGTGCCATCAGTGAGGACAGGAACACTGAAGCTTTCTTT. As protein: CAISEDRNTEAFF.

The genes are TRBV7-2 and TRBJ1-6, with TRBD1 as a possible D gene (6 bases). The germline V gene has CDR1 SGHTA and CDR2 FQGNSA. V gave up 7 bases and J gave up 0 bases, with 13 bases separating them. CDR3 length equals 16 residues. Written as DNA, the CDR3 is TGTGCCAGCATCGAGGGGGTACCCTCCTATAATTCACCCCTCCACTTT. As protein: CASIEGVPSYNSPLHF. Supplemented by reference TRBV7-2 and TRBJ1-6, the full variable domain reads GAGVSQSPSNKVTEKGKDVELRCDPISGHTALYWYRQSLGQGLEFLIYFQGNSAPDKSGLPSDRFSAERTGGSVSTLTIQRTQQEDSAVYLCASIEGVPSYNSPLHFGNGTRLTVT.

This chain connects TRBV19 to TRBJ2-4; a weak D match, TRBD1 (6 bases). Between the trimmed V and J ends, which lost 4 bases and 12 bases, there was a span of 19 bases. CDR3 length: 14 residues. Germline values: CDR1 LNHDA, CDR2 SQIVND (reference sequence). This chain's CDR3 is CASSSPGQLRAQYF. For the CDR3, the DNA is TGTGCCAGTAGTAGCCCAGGACAGCTCCGTGCTCAGTACTTC.